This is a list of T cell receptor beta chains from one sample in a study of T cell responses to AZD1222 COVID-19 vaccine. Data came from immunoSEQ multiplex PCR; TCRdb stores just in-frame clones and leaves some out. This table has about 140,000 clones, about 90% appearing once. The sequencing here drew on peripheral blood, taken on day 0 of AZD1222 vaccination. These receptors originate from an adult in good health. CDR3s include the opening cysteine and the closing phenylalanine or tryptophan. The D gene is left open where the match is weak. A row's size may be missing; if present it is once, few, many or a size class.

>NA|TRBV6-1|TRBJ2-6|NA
CASSESLTRPGANVLTF
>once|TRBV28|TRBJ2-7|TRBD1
CASSRQGSRYEQYF
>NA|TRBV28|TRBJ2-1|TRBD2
CASSLSSGRVAYNEQFF
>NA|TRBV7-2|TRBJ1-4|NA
CASSFDLALNEKLFF
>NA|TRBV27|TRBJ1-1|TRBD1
CASSLLGTGDQAFF
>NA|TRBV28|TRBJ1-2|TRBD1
CASRVYVPRDRLYGYTF
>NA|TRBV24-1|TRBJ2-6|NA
CATSEIGTDGANVLTF
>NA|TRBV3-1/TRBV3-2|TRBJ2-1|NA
CASSQDLTGVWDEQFF
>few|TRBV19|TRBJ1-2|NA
CASNYRGPGTPTNYGYTF
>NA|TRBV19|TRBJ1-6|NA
CASSMVGYSPLHF
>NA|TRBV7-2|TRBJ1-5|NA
CASSRDGPNQPQHF
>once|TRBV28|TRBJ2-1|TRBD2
CVTSGSGNEQFF
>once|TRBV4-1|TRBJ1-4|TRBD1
CASSQAGGHEKLFF
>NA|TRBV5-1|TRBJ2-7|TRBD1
CASSSTGSVYEQYF
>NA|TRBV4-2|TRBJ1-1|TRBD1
CASSQDITGGNTEAFF
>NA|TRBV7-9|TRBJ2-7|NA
CASSPAAISYEQYF
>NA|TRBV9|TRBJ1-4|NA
CASSVQGLATNEKLFF
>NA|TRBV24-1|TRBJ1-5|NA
CATSDSRAVYQPQHF
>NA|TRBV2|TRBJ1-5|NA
CASSEATAGTYSNQPQHF
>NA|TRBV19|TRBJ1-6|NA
CASGQSNSPLHF
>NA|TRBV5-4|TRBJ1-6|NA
CASSLVRKNSPLHF
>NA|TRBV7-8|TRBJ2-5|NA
CASSLGGVGAQETQYF
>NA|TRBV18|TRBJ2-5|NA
CASSPGQETQYF
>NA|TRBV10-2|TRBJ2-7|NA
CASSGALAYEQYF
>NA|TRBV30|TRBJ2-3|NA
CAQTEGLDTQYF
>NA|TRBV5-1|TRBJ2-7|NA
CASSIDRGGVYEQYF
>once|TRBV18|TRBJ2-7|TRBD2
CASSPGLAAYEQYF
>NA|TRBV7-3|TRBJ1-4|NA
CASSLAGTGPGGNEKLFF
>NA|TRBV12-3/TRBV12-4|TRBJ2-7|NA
CASSDLSYEQYF
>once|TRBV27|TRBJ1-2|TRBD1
CASSFQGAWELGYTF
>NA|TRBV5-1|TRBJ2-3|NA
CASSPAVRRKDSTDTQYF
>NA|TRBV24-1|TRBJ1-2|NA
CATRGQTDYGYTF
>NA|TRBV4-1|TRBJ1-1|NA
CASSQGLDGNTEAFF
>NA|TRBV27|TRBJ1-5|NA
CASSRGPSNQPQHF
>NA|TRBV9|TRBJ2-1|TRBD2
CASSVVSSGNEQFF
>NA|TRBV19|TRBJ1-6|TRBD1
CASSIAPDRGSPLHF